The clone carrying this TCR beta chain was counted many times. This sample was included in a study of regulatory T cells in long-lasting Graves disease. Noted time point: newly diagnosed GD, antithyroid drugs for less than 3 months. Generation of the TCR library employed RNA extracted from PBMCs. Library construction for TCR beta used iRepertoire HTBI primers and Arm-PCR of CDR3 regions. One entry per CDR3 protein results from TCRdb running MiXCR on the multiplex PCR reads. The sample gives fewer than 550,000 distinct CDR3 sequences, about 16% of which show up once; 20% to 30% is in the top ten. CDR1 and CDR2 from the germline V gene are MNHNS and SASEGT. There are 13 residues in the CDR3. J was trimmed by 9 bases and V by 6 bases; bases with no gene match: 7. The sample was also reused in another study, on T cells in Graves' hyperthyroidism and ophthalmopathy. That study reports: If no ophthalmopathy progression occurred within 18 months, Graves' hyperthyroidism was stable. Each diagnosis drew on symptoms, thyroxine, TRAb, thyroid ultrasound and orbital computed tomography findings. During a first-round RT-PCR of the TCR CDR3, the HTBI primer set was used.

The source is a woman aged 35-65 years with Graves disease. This specimen was peripheral blood mononuclear cells (PBMCs), taken at new diagnosis, from a patient treated with antithyroid drugs. The rearrangement joins TRBV6-1 to TRBJ2-5; 10 bases match TRBD1. CDR3 DNA: TGTGCCAGCAGACCCGGGACAGGGGAACCCCAGTACTTC. It encodes CASRPGTGEPQYF.